Listed here are 14 T cell receptor beta chains from one sample, sequenced in a study of Ad26.COV2.S vaccination and SARS-CoV-2 variants. The repertoire was sequenced with immunoSEQ multiplex PCR; TCRdb's copy has only in-frame clones and lacks some. This repertoire shows more than 300,000 clones, approximately 90% found once; its top ten account for under 6%. Treatment here: some 20 received Ad26.COV2.S at low or high dose, single or two shots; roughly five received placebo; per-sample allocation not given. Day 63 after the first injection of vaccine or placebo was the sampling time. The starting material was peripheral blood, obtained in a trial of Ad26.COV2.S vaccine versus placebo. The receptors shown here come from a person between 18 and 65 years old who received the Ad26.COV2.S COVID-19 vaccine or a placebo.

The rearrangement joins TRBV28 to TRBJ2-6; tentatively, D is TRBD2 (6 bases). The CDR3 runs to 16 residues. Germline loops: CDR1 MDHEN, CDR2 SYDVKM. V gave up 4 bases and J gave up 4 bases, with 14 bases separating them. CDR3 region: CASSSHGTWGANVLTF. The CDR3 nucleotides read TGTGCCAGCAGTTCTCACGGGACTTGGGGGGCCAACGTCCTGACTTTC.

The chain recombines TRBV13 with TRBJ2-7, with TRBD1 matching 8 bases. Germline lookup yields CDR1 PRHDT and CDR2 FYEKMQ (reference sequence). V lost 4 bases, J lost 3 bases, and 8 bases stayed unmatched. The CDR3 sequence is 15 residues long. The CDR3, as DNA: TGTGCCAGCAGCTCCCCATCGACAGGGGACTACGAGCAGTACTTC. This sequence encodes CASSSPSTGDYEQYF. Full variable domain (rest looked up from reference TRBV13 and TRBJ2-7): AAGVIQSPRHLIKEKRETATLKCYPIPRHDTVYWYQQGPGQDPQFLISFYEKMQSDKGSIPDRFSAQQFSDYHSELNMSSLELGDSALYFCASSSPSTGDYEQYFGPGTRLTVT.

This chain connects TRBV28 to TRBJ2-3; a weak D match, TRBD2 (7 bases). There are 16 residues in the CDR3. CDR1 MDHEN and CDR2 SYDVKM come from the germline V gene. The germline V and J ends were trimmed by 3 bases and 4 bases, with 17 bases remaining between them. CDR3 in amino acids: CASSFHPGGESDTQYF. Here the CDR3 DNA reads TGTGCCAGCAGTTTCCATCCGGGGGGCGAGTCAGATACGCAGTATTTT.

The chain links TRBV7-2 to TRBJ1-1; D is unresolved. Germline V gene data show CDR1 as SGHTA and CDR2 as FQGNSA. V gave up 2 bases and J gave up 2 bases, with 6 bases separating them. The CDR3 contains 13 residues. The CDR3 DNA reads as TGTGCCAGCAGCTTACGTTACAACACTGAAGCTTTCTTT. This sequence encodes CASSLRYNTEAFF.

This clone was detected once. J is TRBJ2-1 and V is TRBV6-5; 8 bases match TRBD2. This CDR3 region has 13 residues. With 8 bases clipped from V and 2 bases from J, the junction kept 2 bases outside the gene matches. Germline V gene lookup returns CDR1 MNHEY and CDR2 SVGAGI. CDR3 in amino acids: CASGLAPYNEQFF. The CDR3 bases are TGTGCCAGCGGACTAGCCCCCTACAATGAGCAGTTCTTC.

This clone occurred a few times. The gene calls are TRBV6-1 and TRBJ1-6, with no clear D. Germline V lookup: CDR1 MNHNS, CDR2 SASEGT. The CDR3 covers 18 residues. Trimming took off 2 bases at V and 0 bases at J, with 14 bases between the two ends. The CDR3 sequence is CASSERSVRSSYNSPLHF. Here the CDR3 DNA reads TGTGCCAGCAGTGAACGAAGTGTTAGGAGCTCCTATAATTCACCCCTCCACTTT.

This chain links TRBV7-8 with TRBJ2-7, with D possibly TRBD1 on 6 matching bases. The V and J ends lost 0 bases and 2 bases respectively, with 11 bases between them. Germline V gene sequence: CDR1 SGHVS, CDR2 FQNEAQ. There are 15 residues in the CDR3. The CDR3 DNA is TGTGCCAGCAGCTTAGCCGGGACATCCACCTACGAGCAGTACTTC. It encodes CASSLAGTSTYEQYF.

The rearrangement links TRBV30 to TRBJ1-4; D unclear. Germline CDR1 and CDR2: GTSNPN and SVGIG (reference sequence). CDR3 length equals 11 residues. V dropped 0 bases and J dropped 7 bases, with 3 bases sitting between them. The CDR3 DNA reads TGTGCCTGGAGTGTAGGTGAAAAACTGTTTTTT. This encodes CAWSVGEKLFF.

CDR3 nucleotides: TGCGCCAGCAGCTTGGTTAGCGGGAGATACAATGAGCAGTTCTTC. This encodes CASSLVSGRYNEQFF. V gene TRBV5-1 combines with J gene TRBJ2-1; TRBD2 agrees at 9 bases. The V and J ends lost 0 bases and 4 bases, in that order; junction bases with no gene match: 2. Germline-derived CDR1 and CDR2 are SGHRS and YFSETQ. The CDR3 sequence is 15 residues long.

This clone was seen only once. This chain uses TRBV15 with TRBJ1-2; possibly TRBD1 for D (5 bases). Germline V gene data show CDR1 as LNHNV and CDR2 as YYDKDF (reference sequence). The CDR3 consists of 15 residues. Trimming left V 0 bases short and J 6 bases short, with 14 bases between. The CDR3 DNA sequence: TGTGCCACCAGCAGAGACCGGGGGGAGGGGCATGGCTACACCTTC. As protein: CATSRDRGEGHGYTF.

This clone was found a few times. The chain is built from TRBV6-1 and TRBJ1-5; possibly TRBD1 for D (5 bases). Germline CDR1 is MNHNS and CDR2 is SASEGT. The CDR3 sequence is 16 residues long. Deletions cut 4 bases from V and 5 bases from J, with 18 bases between. CDR3 protein: CASSAPGLRIDQPQHF. The CDR3 DNA sequence: TGTGCCAGCAGTGCGCCAGGGTTGAGGATTGATCAGCCCCAGCATTTT.

The chain carries TRBV19 and TRBJ1-5; 8 nucleotides line up with TRBD1. Trimming took 4 bases from V and 0 from J; bases not matched to a gene: 8. The germline CDR1 and CDR2 sequences are LNHDA and SQIVND (reference sequence). The CDR3 covers 17 residues. The CDR3 sequence: CASSRGQGVGSNQPQHF. The CDR3 coding sequence is TGTGCCAGTAGTAGAGGACAGGGAGTAGGTAGCAATCAGCCCCAGCATTTT.

The chain employs TRBV14 and TRBJ1-1; D is undetermined. The CDR3 totals 14 residues. The germline V and J ends were trimmed by 4 bases and 5 bases, with 14 bases remaining between them. Per germline, CDR1 SGHDN and CDR2 FVKESK. CDR3 sequence reads: CASSLALGSTEAFF. CDR3 DNA: TGTGCCAGCAGCCTTGCACTTGGGTCAACTGAAGCTTTCTTT. Combining the CDR3 with reference TRBV14 and TRBJ1-1 gives the whole variable domain EAGVTQFPSHSVIEKGQTVTLRCDPISGHDNLYWYRRVMGKEIKFLLHFVKESKQDESGMPNNRFLAERTGGTYSTLKVQPAELEDSGVYFCASSLALGSTEAFFGQGTRLTVV.

The chain carries TRBV10-2 and TRBJ2-5; 7 bases are a match to TRBD1. There are 13 residues in the CDR3. Germline V lookup: CDR1 WSHSY, CDR2 SAAADI. Trimming at V came to 6 bases and at J to 1 base, leaving 2 bases not matched to a gene. The CDR3 coding sequence is TGCGCCAGCAGCGACAGGGCCCAAGAGACCCAGTACTTC. Protein product: CASSDRAQETQYF.